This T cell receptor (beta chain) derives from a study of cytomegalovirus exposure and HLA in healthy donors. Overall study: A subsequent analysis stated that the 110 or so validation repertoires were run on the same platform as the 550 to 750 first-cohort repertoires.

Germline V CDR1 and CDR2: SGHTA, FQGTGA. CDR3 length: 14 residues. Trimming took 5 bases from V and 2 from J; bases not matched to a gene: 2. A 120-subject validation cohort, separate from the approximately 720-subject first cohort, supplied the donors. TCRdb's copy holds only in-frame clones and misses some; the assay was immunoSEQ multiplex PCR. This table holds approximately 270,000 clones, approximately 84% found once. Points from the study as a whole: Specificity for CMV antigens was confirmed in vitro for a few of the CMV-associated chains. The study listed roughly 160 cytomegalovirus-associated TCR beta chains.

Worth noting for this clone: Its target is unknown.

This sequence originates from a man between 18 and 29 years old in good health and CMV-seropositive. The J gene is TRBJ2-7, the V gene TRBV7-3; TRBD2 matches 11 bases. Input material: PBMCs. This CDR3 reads CASSPTSGAYEQYF. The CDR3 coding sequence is TGTGCCAGCAGCCCGACTAGCGGGGCCTACGAGCAGTACTTC.